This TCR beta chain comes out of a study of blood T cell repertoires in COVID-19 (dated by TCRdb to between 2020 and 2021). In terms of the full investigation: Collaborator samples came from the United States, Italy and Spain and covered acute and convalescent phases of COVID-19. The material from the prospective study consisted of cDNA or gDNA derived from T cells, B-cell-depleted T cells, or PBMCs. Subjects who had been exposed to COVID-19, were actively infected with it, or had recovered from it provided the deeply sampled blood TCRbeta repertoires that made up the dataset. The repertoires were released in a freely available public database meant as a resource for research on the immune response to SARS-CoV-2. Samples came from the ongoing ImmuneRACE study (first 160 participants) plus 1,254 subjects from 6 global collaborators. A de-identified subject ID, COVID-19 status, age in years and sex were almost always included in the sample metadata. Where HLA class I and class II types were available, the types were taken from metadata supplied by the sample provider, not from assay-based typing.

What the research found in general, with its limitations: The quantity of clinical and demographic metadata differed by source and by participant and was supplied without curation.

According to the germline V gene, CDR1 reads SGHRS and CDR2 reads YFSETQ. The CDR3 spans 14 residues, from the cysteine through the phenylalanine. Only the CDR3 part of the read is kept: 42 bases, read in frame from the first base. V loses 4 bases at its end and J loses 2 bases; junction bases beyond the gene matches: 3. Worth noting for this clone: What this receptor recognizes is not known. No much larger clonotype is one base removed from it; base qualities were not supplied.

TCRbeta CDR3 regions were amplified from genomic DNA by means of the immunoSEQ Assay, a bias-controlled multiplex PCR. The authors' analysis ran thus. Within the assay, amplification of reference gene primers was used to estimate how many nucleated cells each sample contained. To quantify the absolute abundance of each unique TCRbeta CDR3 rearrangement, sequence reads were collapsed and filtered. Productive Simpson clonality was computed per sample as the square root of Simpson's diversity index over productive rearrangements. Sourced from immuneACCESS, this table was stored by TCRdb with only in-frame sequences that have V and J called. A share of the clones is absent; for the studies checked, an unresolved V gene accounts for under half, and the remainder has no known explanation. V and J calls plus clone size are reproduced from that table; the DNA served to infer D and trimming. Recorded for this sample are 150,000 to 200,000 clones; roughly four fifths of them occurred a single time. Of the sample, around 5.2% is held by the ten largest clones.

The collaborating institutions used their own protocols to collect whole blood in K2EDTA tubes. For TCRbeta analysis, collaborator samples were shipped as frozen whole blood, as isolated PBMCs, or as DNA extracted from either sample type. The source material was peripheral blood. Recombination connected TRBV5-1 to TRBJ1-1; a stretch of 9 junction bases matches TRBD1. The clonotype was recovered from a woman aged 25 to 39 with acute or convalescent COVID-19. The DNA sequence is TGCGCCAGCAGCACGACAGGGGGTAACACTGAAGCTTTCTTT. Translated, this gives CASSTTGGNTEAFF.